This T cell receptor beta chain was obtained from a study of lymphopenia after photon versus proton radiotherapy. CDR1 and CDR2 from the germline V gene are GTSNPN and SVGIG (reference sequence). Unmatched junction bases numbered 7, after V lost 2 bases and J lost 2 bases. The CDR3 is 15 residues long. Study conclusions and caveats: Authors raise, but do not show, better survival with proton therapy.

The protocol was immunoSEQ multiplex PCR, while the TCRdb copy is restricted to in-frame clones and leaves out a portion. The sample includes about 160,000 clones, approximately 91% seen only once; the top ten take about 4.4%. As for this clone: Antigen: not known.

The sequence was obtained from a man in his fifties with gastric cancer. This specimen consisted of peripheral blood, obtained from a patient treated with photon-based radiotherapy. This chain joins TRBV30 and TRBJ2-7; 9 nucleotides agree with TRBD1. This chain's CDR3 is CAWSNTGQGAYEQYF. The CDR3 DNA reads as TGTGCCTGGAGTAACACGGGACAGGGAGCCTACGAGCAGTACTTC.